A single sample is the source of the 14 T cell receptor beta chains below, sequenced in a study of blood T cells in healthy people across ages (dated by TCRdb to the mid-2010s). Receptor libraries were prepared by 5' RACE. The sequencing machine was an Illumina HiSeq 2500. The second PCR ran for roughly 7 to 12 cycles and used a J-beta primer mix along with a sample-barcoded 5' primer. TCRdb trimmed the raw reads at Q25, called clones with MiXCR and kept productive beta chains. Entries are consolidated by CDR3 protein sequence, retaining the most common genes and DNA. The sample profile shows approximately 670,000 distinct CDR3 sequences; 40% to 45% of them were found once. 25% to 35% of the sample belongs to the ten largest clones. Sequencing was carried out using blood. The source is a man of 80 years or more in good health.

Comments on this clonotype: This may arise from a read error, as a much more abundant clone is one base away. J is TRBJ2-3 and V is TRBV6-2 or TRBV6-3; 10 positions match TRBD2. CDR3 length equals 16 residues. From germline, CDR1 is MNHEY and CDR2 SVGEGT. Trimming removed 7 bases from V and 0 bases from J; junction bases left unmatched: 7. CDR3 in DNA: TGTGCCAGCAATTCTTGGACTAGCGGAAGCACAGATACGCAGTATTTT. Amino acid sequence: CASNSWTSGSTDTQYF.

V usage is TRBV21-1 and J usage is TRBJ2-5; TRBD2 is the table's D call, not checked against the DNA. TRBV21-1 is annotated as a pseudogene. The CDR3 covers 13 residues. This CDR3 is CARLKEGMETQYF. The CDR3 region has the DNA TGTGCCAGGCTAAAAGAGGGTATGGAGACCCAGTACTTC.

The chain joins TRBV5-1 to TRBJ1-4, with D unresolved. Trimming stripped 0 bases from V and 4 bases from J, with 10 bases between. The CDR3 runs 15 residues. Germline V gene lookup returns CDR1 SGHRS and CDR2 YFSETQ. The CDR3 DNA reads TGCGCCAGCAGCTTGGAGCCCCTGTTTAATGAAAAACTGTTTTTT. Protein product: CASSLEPLFNEKLFF.

The chain is built from TRBV30 and TRBJ2-7; weak D call: TRBD1 (6 bases). The CDR3 totals 15 residues. V dropped 6 bases and J dropped 5 bases, with 23 bases sitting between them. Germline V gene data show CDR1 as GTSNPN and CDR2 as SVGIG (reference sequence). The CDR3: CACLKGWGLVDEQYF. The CDR3 coding sequence is TGTGCCTGCCTGAAGGGTTGGGGGCTAGTCGACGAGCAGTACTTC.

The chain carries TRBV20-1 and TRBJ2-5; a weak D match, TRBD2 (7 bases). The V and J ends lost 0 bases and 5 bases respectively, with 10 bases between them. CDR3 length equals 13 residues. The V gene's germline CDR1 is DFQATT and CDR2 SNEGSKA (reference sequence). CDR3: CSAREGGLETQYF. The CDR3 DNA reads TGCAGTGCTAGAGAGGGGGGGCTTGAGACCCAGTACTTC.

As for this clonotype: The junction and the germline gene differ at one end; a read error may be behind it. V usage is TRBV18 and J usage is TRBJ2-7; D is ambiguous. Germline-derived CDR1 and CDR2 are KGHSH and LQKENI. This CDR3 has 12 amino acids. DNA for the CDR3: TGTGCCAGCGCACCACAAAATCACGAGCAGTACTTC. Its protein product is CASAPQNHEQYF.

J is TRBJ2-7 and V is TRBV20-1, with D perhaps matching TRBD1 (6 bases). Near its end, the DNA agrees better with TRBJ2-5, so the J call may be wrong. The V gene's germline CDR1 is DFQATT and CDR2 SNEGSKA (reference sequence). This CDR3 is 16 amino acids long. The CDR3 reads CSAQTPGGQGEVTQYF. In DNA form, the CDR3 reads TGCAGTGCCCAGACCCCTGGGGGACAAGGAGAAGTGACCCAGTACTTC.

With regard to this clonotype: One end of the junction is discordant with germline, which a read error may explain. This chain joins TRBV27 and TRBJ2-6; tentative D call: TRBD1 (5 bases). Germline-derived CDR1 and CDR2 are MNHEY and SMNVEV (reference sequence). The CDR3 contains 16 residues. CDR3 sequence reads: CASSSRQTSGANALTF. DNA for the CDR3: TGTGCCAGCAGTTCCAGACAGACCTCTGGGGCCAACGCCCTGACTTTC.

The gene calls are TRBV20-1 and TRBJ1-5; TRBD1 matches at 7 bases. The J segment lost 0 bases and the V segment lost 5 bases, leaving 4 bases of the junction unmatched. Germline V CDR1 and CDR2: DFQATT, SNEGSKA (reference sequence). The length of the CDR3 is 14 residues. The CDR3 here is CSAEQGTSNQPQHF. Written as DNA, the CDR3 is TGCAGTGCTGAACAGGGGACTAGCAATCAGCCCCAGCATTTT.

The V call is TRBV7-6, the J call TRBJ1-4; a weak D match, TRBD1 (5 bases). The V gene's germline CDR1 is SGHVS and CDR2 FNYEAQ. The CDR3 consists of 16 residues. V shed 6 bases and J shed 8 bases, with 22 bases lying between them. The CDR3 reads CASRPDTAGIGEKLFF. In DNA, the CDR3 is TGTGCCAGCAGACCTGACACTGCAGGGATTGGCGAAAAACTGTTTTTT.

CDR3 loop: CASSLDLTGANVLTF. Written as DNA, the CDR3 is TGCGCCAGCAGCTTGGACTTGACTGGGGCCAACGTCCTGACTTTC. The rearrangement links TRBV5-1 to TRBJ2-6; no clear D gene. CDR1 and CDR2 (germline): SGHRS, YFSETQ. V lost 0 bases and J lost 2, with 6 bases in between. The length of the CDR3 is 15 residues.

The CDR3 sequence: CAARMGAGGPRYEQYF. The DNA of the CDR3 is TGCGCCGCCCGTATGGGGGCGGGAGGGCCGCGATACGAGCAGTACTTC. The chain uses TRBV20-1 and TRBJ2-4, with 9 bases that match TRBD2. The J call may not be correct, given that the DNA end is closer to TRBJ2-7. This CDR3 is 16 amino acids long. The germline V gene encodes CDR1 DFQATT and CDR2 SNEGSKA (reference sequence).

The table lists this clonotype with a few counts. The chain couples TRBV7-9 to TRBJ2-1; TRBD1 agrees at 7 bases. Germline values: CDR1 SEHNR, CDR2 FQNEAQ (reference sequence). The ends lost 0 bases at V and 8 bases at J; junction bases unmatched: 7. The length of the CDR3 is 15 residues. The CDR3 sequence is CASSLAGAGGDEQFF. The CDR3 DNA sequence: TGTGCCAGCAGCTTAGCTGGGGCAGGGGGAGATGAGCAGTTCTTC. Filled out from reference TRBV7-9 and TRBJ2-1, the complete variable domain reads DTGVSQNPRHKITKRGQNVTFRCDPISEHNRLYWYRQTLGQGPEFLTYFQNEAQLEKSRLLSDRFSAERPKGSFSTLEIQRTEQGDSAMYLCASSLAGAGGDEQFFGPGTRLTVL.

To note about this clonotype: Possible read error: a much larger clone is one base away. The chain uses TRBV27 and TRBJ1-2; a possible D gene is TRBD1 (6 bases). The V and J ends lost 5 bases and 6 bases respectively, with 13 bases between them. The V gene's germline CDR1 is MNHEY and CDR2 SMNVEV (reference sequence). This CDR3 comprises 13 residues. The CDR3 DNA sequence: TGTGCCAGCAGTCATGACAGGAGCGATGGCTACACCTTC. It specifies CASSHDRSDGYTF.